This TCR beta chain came from a study of breast tumors, draining lymph nodes, adjacent tissues. The study, taken as a whole, reports: Tumor repertoires ranked between lymph nodes and nontumor tissue in diversity, with V and J gene preferences. Data fit most tumor T cells coming from lymph node, expanding in tumor. That most tumor T cells come from lymph nodes remained unproven. Compared with basal-like, luminal-like tumors shared significantly more repertoire with nontumor tissue.

In its sample, this clonotype was seen a few times. Its antigen is unidentified. CDR3 length equals 13 residues. V was pared by 4 bases and J by 4 bases, with 5 bases of the junction left unmatched. Germline CDR1 DFQATT, CDR2 SNEGSKA (reference sequence). TCRdb independently ran MiXCR on the multiplex PCR reads; one entry per CDR3 protein. The sample has around 150,000 distinct CDR3 sequences; less than 35% are singletons. Breast cancer patients provided tissue from their axillary draining lymph nodes. The material sequenced was axillary lymph node tissue. The receptor's source is a female donor with breast cancer. Some clones in this sample may be carry-over from other donors' samples. The J gene is TRBJ1-1, the V gene TRBV20-1; 8 bases fit TRBD1. The CDR3 coding sequence is TGCAGTGCTACCCAGGGGGCGGCCACTGAAGCTTTCTTT. Translation gives CSATQGAATEAFF.